This TCR beta chain was obtained from a study of T-cell reconstitution after alpha-beta-depleted transplantation in children (TCRdb year 2016). Broadly, across the study: The study quantitatively tracked T-cell immune reconstitution after TCRalphabeta/CD19-depleted allogeneic hematopoietic cell transplantation in children using TCR repertoire profiling. What the study reported, not specific to this receptor: In some patients, the high TCRbeta diversity seen at day 60 was put down to recipient T cells and intrathymic progenitors that had survived conditioning. The apparently early recovery of alphabetaT-cell counts about two months after transplant reportedly depended on only several hundred rapidly expanded clones that came from non-depleted graft cells. The frequencies of hyperexpanded clones fell over the following months, and after one year, T-cell counts and TCRbeta diversity were mostly attributed to newly produced T cells.

This clonotype was detected many times. Its antigen remains undetermined. No qualities accompany the bases; no much larger clone lies one base away. Reading the germline V gene gives CDR1 SGHAT and CDR2 FQNNGV. The germline V end is reduced by 4 bases and the J end by 3 bases; junction bases left unmatched: 5. The CDR3 goes from the cysteine to the phenylalanine over 16 residues. Only the CDR3 region is kept as DNA, spanning 48 bases read in frame from base 1. Receptors were amplified or captured by PCR. Instrument on record: Illumina HiSeq 2500. To normalize quantification of the TCRbeta repertoire, the TCR libraries were built with molecular barcoding that relied on unique molecular identifiers. Using fastp trimming at Q25 and MiXCR clonotype assembly, TCRdb reanalyzed the public sequencing data and kept in-frame beta chains. CDR3 protein duplicates are merged, each entry listing the most common genes and DNA. The sample table contains fewer than 550,000 distinct CDR3 sequences; only one count was recorded for over 9.5% of them. Jointly, the top ten make up around 2% of the sample.

The treatment or condition label for this specimen denotes: allogeneic hematopoietic cell transplantation with graft depleted of TCRalphabeta T cells and CD19 B cells. Transplant recipients were children who received TCRalphabeta/CD19-depleted allogeneic hematopoietic cell grafts. The sample here was PBMCs, taken before TCRalphabeta/CD19-depleted stem cell transplant. The chain joins TRBV11-2 to TRBJ2-1; 11 central nucleotides agree with TRBD2. The clonotype originates from a child between 2 and 9 years old with inherited bone marrow failure, due to receive a stem cell transplant. CDR3 sequence: CASSSPSGRSYNEQFF. The DNA reads TGTGCCAGCAGCTCCCCTAGCGGGAGGAGCTACAATGAGCAGTTCTTC.